This TCR beta chain was observed in a study of cytomegalovirus exposure and HLA in healthy donors. PCR used 60 Vbeta primers and 13 Jbeta primers. Sequenced by immunoSEQ multiplex PCR; TCRdb stores in-frame clones only, minus some. This sample yields over 50,000 clones, of which approximately 88% are seen a single time; approximately 1.5% belongs to the top ten. Germline assignment: CDR1 SQVTM and CDR2 ANQGSEA. This CDR3 is 17 amino acids long. The V segment lost 7 bases and the J segment 7 bases; nucleotides outside the gene matches: 21. The sequenced sample was PBMCs. The chain has TRBV29-1 and TRBJ1-5; the match to TRBD1 covers 8 bases. This receptor was obtained from a man aged 25 to 45 in good health and CMV-seropositive. The CDR3 loop reads CSAKTGTGFVGEQPQHF. CDR3 DNA: TGCAGCGCCAAAACCGGGACAGGTTTTGTTGGAGAACAGCCCCAGCATTTT.